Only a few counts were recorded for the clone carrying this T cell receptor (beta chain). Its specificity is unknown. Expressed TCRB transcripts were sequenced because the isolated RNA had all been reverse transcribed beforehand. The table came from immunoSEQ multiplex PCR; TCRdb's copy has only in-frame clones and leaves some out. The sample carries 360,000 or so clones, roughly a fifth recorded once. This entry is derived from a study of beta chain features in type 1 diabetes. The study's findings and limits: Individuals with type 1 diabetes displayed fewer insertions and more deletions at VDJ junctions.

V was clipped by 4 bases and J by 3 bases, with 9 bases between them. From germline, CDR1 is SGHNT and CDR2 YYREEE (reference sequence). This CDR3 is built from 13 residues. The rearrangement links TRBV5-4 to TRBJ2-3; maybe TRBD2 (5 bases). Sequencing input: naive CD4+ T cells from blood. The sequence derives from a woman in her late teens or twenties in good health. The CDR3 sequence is CASSADSTDTQYF. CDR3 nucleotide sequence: TGTGCCAGCAGCGCGGACTCAACAGATACGCAGTATTTT.